The 10 T cell receptor beta chains below were found in one sample sequenced in a study of cytomegalovirus exposure and HLA in healthy donors. The data were produced by immunoSEQ multiplex PCR, yet TCRdb's version contains in-frame clones alone and is incomplete. The sample records 43,000 or so clones, roughly nine tenths being singletons. The sample taken for sequencing was PBMCs. The source of these receptors is a man aged 18-30 years in good health and CMV-seronegative.

This clone turned up a few times. This sequence joins TRBV7-2 and TRBJ2-7; the match to TRBD2 covers 12 bases. The ends lost 4 bases at V and 3 bases at J; junction bases unmatched: 7. The CDR3 has 16 residues. Germline values: CDR1 SGHTA, CDR2 FQGNSA. The CDR3 is CASSSWTSGMNYEQYF. The CDR3 coding sequence is TGTGCCAGCAGCTCGTGGACTAGCGGGATGAACTACGAGCAGTACTTC.

This clone was counted once. The V gene is TRBV5-1, the J gene TRBJ2-7; 7 bases are a match to TRBD1. The CDR3 contains 13 residues. V gave up 5 bases and J gave up 2 bases; unmatched junction bases: 4. CDR1 is SGHRS and CDR2 is YFSETQ in the germline V gene. CDR3 protein: CASSFTGAYEQYF. DNA for the CDR3: TGCGCCAGCAGTTTTACAGGGGCCTACGAGCAGTACTTC.

This chain connects TRBV10-3 to TRBJ2-2; 8 bases are shared with TRBD1. V shed 10 bases, J shed 3 bases, and the junction held 7 bases outside the gene matches. Per germline, CDR1 ENHRY and CDR2 SYGVKD. The CDR3 has 14 residues. For the CDR3, the DNA is TGTGCCACGACAGGGGTGAGCGACACCGGGGAGCTGTTTTTT. This gives the protein CATTGVSDTGELFF.

V gene TRBV27 combines with J gene TRBJ1-5; no definite D call. This CDR3 has 13 residues. Germline V gene sequence: CDR1 MNHEY, CDR2 SMNVEV (reference sequence). Trimming shortened V by 5 bases and J by 4 bases, and 9 bases separated the two germline ends. This chain's CDR3 is CASSRGHNQPQHF. In nucleotides, the CDR3 is TGTGCCAGCAGTCGAGGGCATAATCAGCCCCAGCATTTT.

The chain employs TRBV21-1 and TRBJ2-3; the table's D call, TRBD2, has no DNA check behind it. TRBV21-1 has pseudogene status. CDR3 length: 18 residues. CDR3 protein: CASSNREAGGLNTDTQYF. Here the CDR3 DNA reads TGTGCCAGCAGCAATAGGGAAGCGGGAGGACTAAACACAGATACGCAGTATTTT.

This chain joins TRBV21-1 and TRBJ1-5; whether TRBD1, the table's D call, matches the DNA was not checked. TRBV21-1 is annotated as a pseudogene. The CDR3 spans 17 residues. This CDR3 is CASSGDTSGPSNQPQHF. CDR3 nucleotides: TGTGCCAGCAGCGGGGACACCTCTGGACCTAGCAATCAGCCCCAGCATTTT.

The chain combines TRBV7-2 with TRBJ1-1; 10 bases agree with TRBD1. The CDR3 totals 15 residues. CDR1 and CDR2 from the germline V gene are SGHTA and FQGNSA. Trimming removed 5 bases from V and 2 bases from J; junction bases left unmatched: 5. The CDR3 DNA reads as TGTGCCAGCAGCCAGGACAGGGGGACTAACACTGAAGCTTTCTTT. Its translation is CASSQDRGTNTEAFF.

This chain connects TRBV4-1 to TRBJ2-7; TRBD2 matches 11 bases. Germline values: CDR1 MGHRA, CDR2 YSYEKL. Germline trimming cut 1 base from V and 1 base from J; bases unmatched to any gene: 6. There are 17 residues in the CDR3. CDR3 sequence reads: CASSQVLAGEGSYEQYF. CDR3 coding DNA: TGCGCCAGCAGCCAAGTACTAGCGGGAGAGGGGTCCTACGAGCAGTACTTC.

This clone is a singleton in its sample. This sequence joins TRBV14 and TRBJ1-2; D not resolved. The V gene lost 1 base and the J gene lost 5 bases, with 14 bases spanning the gap. Germline values: CDR1 SGHDN, CDR2 FVKESK. The CDR3 has 15 amino acids. For the CDR3, the DNA is TGTGCCAGCAGCCAAGTTACCGAAGCGGGGTATGGCTACACCTTC. Translated, it gives CASSQVTEAGYGYTF. Full variable domain (rest looked up from reference TRBV14 and TRBJ1-2): EAGVTQFPSHSVIEKGQTVTLRCDPISGHDNLYWYRRVMGKEIKFLLHFVKESKQDESGMPNNRFLAERTGGTYSTLKVQPAELEDSGVYFCASSQVTEAGYGYTFGSGTRLTVV.

This chain connects TRBV9 to TRBJ1-6, with D tentatively TRBD1 (5 bases). The CDR3 is 15 residues long. CDR1 and CDR2 from the germline V gene are SGDLS and YYNGEE. The germline V and J ends were trimmed by 3 bases and 3 bases, with 10 bases remaining between them. The CDR3 DNA is TGTGCCAGCAGCGGGCAGGGAAACTATAATTCACCCCTCCACTTT. Its translation: CASSGQGNYNSPLHF.